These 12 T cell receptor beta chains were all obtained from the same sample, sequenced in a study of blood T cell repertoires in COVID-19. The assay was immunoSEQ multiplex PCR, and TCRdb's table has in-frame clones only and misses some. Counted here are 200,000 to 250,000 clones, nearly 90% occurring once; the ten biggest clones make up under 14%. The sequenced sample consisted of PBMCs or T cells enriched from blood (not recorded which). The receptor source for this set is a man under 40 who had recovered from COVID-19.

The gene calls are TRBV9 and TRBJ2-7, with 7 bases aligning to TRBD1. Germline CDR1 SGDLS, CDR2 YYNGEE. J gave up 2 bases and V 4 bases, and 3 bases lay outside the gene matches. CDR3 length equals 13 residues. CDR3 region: CASSQGTAYEQYF. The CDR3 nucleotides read TGTGCCAGCAGCCAAGGGACAGCCTACGAGCAGTACTTC.

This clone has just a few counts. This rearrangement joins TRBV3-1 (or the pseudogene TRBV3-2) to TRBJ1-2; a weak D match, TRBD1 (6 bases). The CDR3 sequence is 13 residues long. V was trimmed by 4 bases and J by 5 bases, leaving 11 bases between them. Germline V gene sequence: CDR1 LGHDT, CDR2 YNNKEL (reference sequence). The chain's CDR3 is CASSPLTGYGYTF. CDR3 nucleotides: TGTGCCAGCAGCCCCCTAACAGGGTATGGCTACACCTTC.

The CDR3 reads CATHLGGRAGSGELFF. CDR3 nucleotide sequence: TGTGCCACCCACCTTGGGGGGAGGGCCGGTTCCGGGGAGCTGTTTTTT. This chain links TRBV19 with TRBJ2-2; 7 nucleotides agree with TRBD2. Germline lookup yields CDR1 LNHDA and CDR2 SQIVND (reference sequence). V lost 10 bases to trimming and J lost 6 bases; unmatched junction nucleotides: 17. The CDR3 runs to 16 residues.

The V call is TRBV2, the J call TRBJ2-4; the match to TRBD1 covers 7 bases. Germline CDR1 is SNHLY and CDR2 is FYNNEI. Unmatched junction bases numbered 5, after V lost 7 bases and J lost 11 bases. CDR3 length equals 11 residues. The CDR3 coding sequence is TGTGCCAGCAATGACGGGACAGTTCAGTACTTC. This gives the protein CASNDGTVQYF.

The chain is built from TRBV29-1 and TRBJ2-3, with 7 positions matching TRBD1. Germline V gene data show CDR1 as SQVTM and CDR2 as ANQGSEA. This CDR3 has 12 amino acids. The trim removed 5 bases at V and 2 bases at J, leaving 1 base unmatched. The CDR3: CSVQGVTDTQYF. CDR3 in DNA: TGCAGCGTTCAGGGGGTCACAGATACGCAGTATTTT.

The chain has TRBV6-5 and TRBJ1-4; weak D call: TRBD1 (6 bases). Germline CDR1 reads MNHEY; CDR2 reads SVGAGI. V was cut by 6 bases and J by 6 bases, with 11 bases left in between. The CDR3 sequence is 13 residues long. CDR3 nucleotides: TGTGCCAGCAGCACCAACAGGGATGAAAAACTGTTTTTT. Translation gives CASSTNRDEKLFF.

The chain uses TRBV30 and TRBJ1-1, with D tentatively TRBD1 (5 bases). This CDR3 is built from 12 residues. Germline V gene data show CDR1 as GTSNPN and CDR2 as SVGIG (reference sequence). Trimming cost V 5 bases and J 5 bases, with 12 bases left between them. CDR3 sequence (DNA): TGTGCCTGGGGACGCCGGGGGACTGAAGCTTTCTTT. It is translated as CAWGRRGTEAFF.

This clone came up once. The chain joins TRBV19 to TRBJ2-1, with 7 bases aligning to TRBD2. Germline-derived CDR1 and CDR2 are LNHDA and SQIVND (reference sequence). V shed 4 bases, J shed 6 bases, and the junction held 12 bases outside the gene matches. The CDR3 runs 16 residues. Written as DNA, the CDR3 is TGTGCCAGTAGTACCCCCGGGACTACCACACGCAATGAGCAGTTCTTC. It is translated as CASSTPGTTTRNEQFF.

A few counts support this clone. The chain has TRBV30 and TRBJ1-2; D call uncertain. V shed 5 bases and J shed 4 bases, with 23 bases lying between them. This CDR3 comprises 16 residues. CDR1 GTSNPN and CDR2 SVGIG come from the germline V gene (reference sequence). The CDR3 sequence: CAWFNPGLEGSYGYTF. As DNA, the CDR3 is TGTGCCTGGTTTAATCCGGGTCTCGAAGGAAGCTATGGCTACACCTTC. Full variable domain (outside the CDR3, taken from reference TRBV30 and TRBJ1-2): SQTIHQWPATLVQPVGSPLSLECTVEGTSNPNLYWYRQAAGRGLQLLFYSVGIGQISSEVPQNLSASRPQDRQFILSSKKLLLSDSGFYLCAWFNPGLEGSYGYTFGSGTRLTVV.

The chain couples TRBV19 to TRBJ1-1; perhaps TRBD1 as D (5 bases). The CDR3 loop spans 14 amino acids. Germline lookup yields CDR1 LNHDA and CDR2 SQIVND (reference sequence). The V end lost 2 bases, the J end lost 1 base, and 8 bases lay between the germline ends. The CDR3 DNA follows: TGTGCCAGTAGTATACAGGGCAAGAACACTGAAGCTTTCTTT. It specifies CASSIQGKNTEAFF. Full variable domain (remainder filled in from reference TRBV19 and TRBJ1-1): DGGITQSPKYLFRKEGQNVTLSCEQNLNHDAMYWYRQDPGQGLRLIYYSQIVNDFQKGDIAEGYSVSREKKESFPLTVTSAQKNPTAFYLCASSIQGKNTEAFFGQGTRLTVV.

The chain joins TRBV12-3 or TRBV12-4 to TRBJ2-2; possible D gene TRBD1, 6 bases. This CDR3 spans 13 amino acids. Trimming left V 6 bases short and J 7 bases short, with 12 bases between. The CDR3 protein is CASRNRVGGELFF. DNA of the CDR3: TGTGCCAGCAGGAACAGGGTGGGCGGGGAGCTGTTTTTT.

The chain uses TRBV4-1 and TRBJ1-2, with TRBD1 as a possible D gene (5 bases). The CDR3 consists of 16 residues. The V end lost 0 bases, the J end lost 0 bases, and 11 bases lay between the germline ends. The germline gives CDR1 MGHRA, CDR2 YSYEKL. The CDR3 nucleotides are TGCGCCAGCAGCCAAGAGAGACAGACTTCTAACTATGGCTACACCTTC. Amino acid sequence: CASSQERQTSNYGYTF.